This TCR beta chain was recorded in a study of Ad26.COV2.S vaccination and SARS-CoV-2 variants. Only in-frame clones appear in the TCRdb table, and some are missing; sequencing was by immunoSEQ multiplex PCR. The data contain some 390,000 clones, approximately 90% of them seen just once; the ten biggest clones take up under 2%. This CDR3 is built from 15 residues. Germline CDR1 LGHDT, CDR2 YNNKEL (reference sequence). J was trimmed by 8 bases and V by 1 base; bases with no gene match: 8. The treatment was: roughly 18 received Ad26.COV2.S at low or high dose, single or two shots; 5 received placebo; per-sample allocation not given. Day 63 following the first vaccine or placebo injection was when the samples were taken.

The chain combines TRBV3-1 (or the pseudogene TRBV3-2) with TRBJ2-1; 7 bases line up with TRBD1. This clonotype originated in a person between 18 and 60 years old who received the Ad26.COV2.S COVID-19 vaccine or a placebo. The sequencing used peripheral blood, collected in a trial of Ad26.COV2.S vaccine versus placebo. CDR3 sequence reads: CASSQVQGNGDEQFF. The DNA of the CDR3 is TGTGCCAGCAGCCAAGTACAGGGGAATGGCGATGAGCAGTTCTTC.